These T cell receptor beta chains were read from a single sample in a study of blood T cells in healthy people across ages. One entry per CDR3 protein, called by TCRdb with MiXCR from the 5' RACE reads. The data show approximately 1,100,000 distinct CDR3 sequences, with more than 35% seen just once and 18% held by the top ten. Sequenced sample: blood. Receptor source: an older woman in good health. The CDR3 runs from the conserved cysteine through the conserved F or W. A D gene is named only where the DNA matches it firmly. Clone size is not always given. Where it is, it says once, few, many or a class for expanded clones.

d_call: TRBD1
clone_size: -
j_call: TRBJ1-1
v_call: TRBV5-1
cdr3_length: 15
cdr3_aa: CASSVWDSSNTEAFF
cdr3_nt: TGCGCCAGCAGCGTATGGGACAGCAGCAACACTGAAGCTTTCTTT

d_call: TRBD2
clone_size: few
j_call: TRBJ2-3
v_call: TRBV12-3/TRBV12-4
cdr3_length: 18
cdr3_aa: CASSRSIGGGLSTDTQYF
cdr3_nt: TGTGCCAGCAGTCGATCCATTGGCGGGGGATTGTCGACAGATACGCAGTATTTT

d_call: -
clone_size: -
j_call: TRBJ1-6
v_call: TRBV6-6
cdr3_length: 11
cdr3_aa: CATKSGPPLHF
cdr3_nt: TGTGCCACCAAATCGGGCCCACCCCTCCACTTT

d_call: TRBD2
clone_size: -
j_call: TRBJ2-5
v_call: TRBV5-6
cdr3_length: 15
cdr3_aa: CASSIPGTSAETRYF
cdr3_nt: TGTGCCAGCAGCATACCCGGGACTAGCGCAGAGACCCGGTACTTC

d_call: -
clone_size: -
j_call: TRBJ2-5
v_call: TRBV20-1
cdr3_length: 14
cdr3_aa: CSARERAFQETQYF
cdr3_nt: TGCAGTGCTAGAGAACGTGCCTTCCAAGAGACCCAGTACTTC

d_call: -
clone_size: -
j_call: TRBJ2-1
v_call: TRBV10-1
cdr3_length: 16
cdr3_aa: CASSESWGGHFGEQFF
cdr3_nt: TGCGCCAGCAGTGAGTCTTGGGGGGGACACTTCGGCGAGCAGTTCTTC

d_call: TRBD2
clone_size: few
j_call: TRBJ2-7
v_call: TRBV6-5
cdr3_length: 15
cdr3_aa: CASRPSGSTPYEQYF
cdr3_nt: TGTGCCAGCAGACCTAGCGGGAGTACACCCTACGAGCAGTACTTC

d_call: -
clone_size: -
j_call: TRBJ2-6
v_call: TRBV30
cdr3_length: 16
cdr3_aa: CAWTWPGLSGANVLTF
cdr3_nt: TGTGCCTGGACCTGGCCGGGGCTCTCTGGGGCCAACGTCCTGACTTTC

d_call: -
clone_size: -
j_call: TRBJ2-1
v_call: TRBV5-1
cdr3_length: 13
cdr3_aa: CASSIQGYNEQFF
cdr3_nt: TGCGCCAGCAGCATACAGGGCTACAATGAGCAGTTCTTC

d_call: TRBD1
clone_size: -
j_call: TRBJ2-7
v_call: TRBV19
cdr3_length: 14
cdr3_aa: CASQDRTRPYEQYF
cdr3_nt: TGTGCCAGTCAGGACAGGACACGACCTTACGAGCAGTACTTC

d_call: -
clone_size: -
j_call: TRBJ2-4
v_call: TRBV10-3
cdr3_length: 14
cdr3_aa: CAISAGLGADIQYF
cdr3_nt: TGTGCCATCAGCGCGGGGTTGGGGGCGGACATTCAGTACTTC

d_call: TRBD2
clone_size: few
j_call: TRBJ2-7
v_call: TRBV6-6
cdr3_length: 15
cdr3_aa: CASSSTLAGVYEQYF
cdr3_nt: TGTGCCAGCAGTTCCACACTAGCGGGAGTTTACGAGCAGTACTTC

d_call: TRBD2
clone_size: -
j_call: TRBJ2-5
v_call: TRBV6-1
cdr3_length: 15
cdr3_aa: CASSDLGRVMETQYF
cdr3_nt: TGTGCCAGCAGTGATTTGGGGAGGGTTATGGAGACCCAGTACTTC

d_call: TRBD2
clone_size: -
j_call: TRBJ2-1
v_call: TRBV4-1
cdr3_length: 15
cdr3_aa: CASSLTSGRSYEQFF
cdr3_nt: TGCGCCAGCAGCCTTACTAGCGGGAGATCCTATGAGCAGTTCTTC

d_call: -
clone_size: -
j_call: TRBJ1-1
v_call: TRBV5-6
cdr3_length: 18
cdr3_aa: CASSTTKIQGLRVTEAFF
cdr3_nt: TGTGCCAGCAGCACGACAAAAATACAGGGTTTGAGGGTCACTGAAGCTTTCTTT

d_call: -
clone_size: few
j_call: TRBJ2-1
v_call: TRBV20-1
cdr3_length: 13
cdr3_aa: CSALTPVSDEQFF
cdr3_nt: TGCAGTGCCCTCACCCCGGTTTCTGATGAGCAGTTCTTC

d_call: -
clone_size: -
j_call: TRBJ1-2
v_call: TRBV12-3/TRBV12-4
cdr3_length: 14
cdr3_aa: CASRNLGNNYGYTF
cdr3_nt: TGTGCCAGCAGAAATCTTGGCAATAACTATGGCTACACCTTC

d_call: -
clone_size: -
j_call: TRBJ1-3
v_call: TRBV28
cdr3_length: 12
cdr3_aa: CASSLAGNTIYF
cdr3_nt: TGTGCCAGCAGCCTCGCTGGAAACACCATATATTTT

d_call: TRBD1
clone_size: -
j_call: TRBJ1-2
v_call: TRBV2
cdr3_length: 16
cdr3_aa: CASYANRDRGLYGYTF
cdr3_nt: TGTGCCAGCTACGCCAACCGGGACAGGGGGCTCTATGGCTACACCTTC

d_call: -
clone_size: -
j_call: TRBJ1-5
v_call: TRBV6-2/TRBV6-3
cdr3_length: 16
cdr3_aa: CASSYGDTGKDQPQHF
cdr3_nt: TGTGCCAGCAGTTACGGCGATACAGGCAAAGATCAGCCCCAGCATTTT

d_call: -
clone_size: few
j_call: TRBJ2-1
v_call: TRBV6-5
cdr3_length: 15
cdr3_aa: CASSYMAGRDNEQFF
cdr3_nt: TGTGCCAGCAGTTACATGGCGGGACGAGACAATGAGCAGTTCTTC

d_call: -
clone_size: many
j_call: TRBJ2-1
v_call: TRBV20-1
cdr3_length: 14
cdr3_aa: CSARDPQGYNEQFF
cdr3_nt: TGCAGTGCTAGAGATCCCCAGGGCTACAATGAGCAGTTCTTC

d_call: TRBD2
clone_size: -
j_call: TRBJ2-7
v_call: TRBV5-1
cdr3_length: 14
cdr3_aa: CASSTSGSRNEQYF
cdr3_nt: TGCGCCAGCAGCACTAGCGGGAGTCGGAACGAGCAGTACTTC

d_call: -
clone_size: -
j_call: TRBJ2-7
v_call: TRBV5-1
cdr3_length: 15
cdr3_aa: CASSLAGGSGYEQYF
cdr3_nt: TGCGCCAGCAGCTTGGCCGGGGGTAGCGGCTACGAGCAGTACTTC

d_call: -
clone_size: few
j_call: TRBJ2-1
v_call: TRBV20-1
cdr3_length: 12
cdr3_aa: CSARGGYNEQFF
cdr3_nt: TGCAGTGCTAGAGGGGGTTACAATGAGCAGTTCTTC

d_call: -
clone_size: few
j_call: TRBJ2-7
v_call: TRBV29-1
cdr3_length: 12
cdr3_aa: CSVRALNYEQYF
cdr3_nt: TGCAGCGTAAGGGCCTTAAACTACGAGCAGTACTTC

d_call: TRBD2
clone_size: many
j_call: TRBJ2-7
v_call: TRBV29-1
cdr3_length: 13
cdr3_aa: CSVTGGLGYEQYF
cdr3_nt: TGCAGCGTCACGGGGGGGCTAGGGTACGAGCAGTACTTC